This TCR beta chain was identified during a study of T cells in Graves' hyperthyroidism and ophthalmopathy. The V end lost 3 bases, the J end lost 5 bases, and 15 bases lay between the germline ends. Germline V gene lookup returns CDR1 LNHDA and CDR2 SQIVND (reference sequence). The CDR3 runs 15 residues. Amplification yielded TCR beta CDR3 regions, with RNA transcripts as the source. In the first-round RT-PCR of the TCR CDR3, the HTBI primer set was used. TCRdb itself ran the multiplex PCR reads through MiXCR, one entry per CDR3 protein. Of fewer than 700,000 distinct CDR3 sequences in the sample, approximately 17% are singletons; the top ten hold under 20%.

This chain connects TRBV19 to TRBJ2-3, with D tentatively TRBD1 or TRBD2 (7 bases each). This clonotype was sampled from a young woman with Graves' ophthalmopathy. Sequencing was carried out using blood. CDR3 in amino acids: CASSIQGGGRDTQYF. The CDR3 DNA reads as TGTGCCAGTAGTATCCAGGGGGGGGGCCGAGATACGCAGTATTTT.